These 28 T cell receptor beta chains were all obtained from the same sample, sequenced in a study of shared clonotypes between healthy human individuals. Data came from immunoSEQ multiplex PCR; TCRdb stores just in-frame clones and leaves some out. The table has about 320,000 clones, more than 75% seen once; the top ten hold 15% to 20%. The specimen sequenced was memory CD8+ T cells sorted from blood. Specified subset: CD45RO+ cells pooled with CCR7-negative TemRA cells. All receptors come from a man aged 18 to 30 in good health.

The chain has TRBV30 and TRBJ1-5, with a tentative D call TRBD1 (5 bases). V gave up 2 bases and J gave up 5 bases, with 10 bases separating them. CDR1 and CDR2 (germline): GTSNPN, SVGIG (reference sequence). CDR3 size: 13 residues. CDR3 sequence reads: CAWSMGGDQPQHF. CDR3 bases: TGTGCCTGGAGTATGGGGGGGGATCAGCCCCAGCATTTT.

The rearrangement joins TRBV7-6 to TRBJ2-7; maybe TRBD2 (6 bases). The V and J ends lost 2 bases and 5 bases respectively, with 10 bases between them. Germline V gene lookup returns CDR1 SGHVS and CDR2 FNYEAQ. The CDR3 is made up of 13 amino acids. Written as DNA, the CDR3 is TGTGCCAGCAGCTTATTTGGGGGGAACGAGCAGTACTTC. Translated, it gives CASSLFGGNEQYF. Full variable domain (rest looked up from reference TRBV7-6 and TRBJ2-7): GAGVSQSPRYKVTKRGQDVALRCDPISGHVSLYWYRQALGQGPEFLTYFNYEAQQDKSGLPNDRFSAERPEGSISTLTIQRTEQRDSAMYRCASSLFGGNEQYFGPGTRLTVT.

The sample holds one count of this clone. The J gene is TRBJ1-4, the V gene TRBV18, with 8 bases matching TRBD1. Germline lookup yields CDR1 KGHSH and CDR2 LQKENI. Trimming took 3 bases from V and 8 from J; bases not matched to a gene: 8. CDR3 length: 15 residues. CDR3 nucleotide sequence: TGTGCCAGCTCACCCTTTGACAGGGGAGACGAAAAACTGTTTTTT. Translated, it gives CASSPFDRGDEKLFF.

The rearrangement joins TRBV4-2 to TRBJ2-7; D gene unclear. The CDR3 runs 14 residues. V was trimmed by 0 bases and J by 0 bases, leaving 6 bases between them. CDR1 is LGHNA, CDR2 YNFKEQ, per germline. CDR3 sequence: CASSQEESSYEQYF. The CDR3 region has the DNA TGTGCCAGCAGCCAAGAGGAGAGCTCCTACGAGCAGTACTTC.

The rearrangement uses TRBV9 and TRBJ1-2; TRBD1 agrees at 9 bases. After removal of 4 bases from V and 5 bases from J, the junction contained 9 bases not matched to a gene. The CDR3 extends over 15 amino acids. CDR1 is SGDLS, CDR2 YYNGEE, per germline. The CDR3 sequence is CASSPTGQGQYGYTF. CDR3 DNA: TGTGCCAGCAGCCCAACGGGACAGGGACAATATGGCTACACCTTC.

V is TRBV19 and J is TRBJ1-6; TRBD1 might be the D (5 bases). Germline V gene lookup returns CDR1 LNHDA and CDR2 SQIVND (reference sequence). Trimming removed 3 bases from V and 10 bases from J, with 16 bases in between. The CDR3 is made up of 15 amino acids. The CDR3 spells CASSIGQGYRSPLHF. DNA for the CDR3: TGTGCCAGTAGTATCGGTCAAGGTTACAGGTCACCCCTCCACTTT.

The CDR3 loop is CASSSDGYGWDTQYF. CDR3 DNA sequence: TGTGCCAGCAGCTCGGACGGATATGGCTGGGATACGCAGTATTTT. The rearrangement links TRBV5-6 to TRBJ2-3, with unresolved D. Per germline, CDR1 SGHDT and CDR2 YYEEEE. The V gene lost 3 bases and the J gene lost 6 bases, with 17 bases spanning the gap. CDR3 length: 15 residues.

The chain carries TRBV30 and TRBJ1-2; D ambiguous. Trimming took off 7 bases at V and 4 bases at J, with 22 bases between the two ends. In germline, CDR1 is GTSNPN, CDR2 SVGIG (reference sequence). CDR3 size: 15 residues. CDR3 amino acids: CASSLPGNIRYGYTF. The CDR3 bases are TGTGCCTCCTCTTTGCCAGGCAATATCCGCTATGGCTACACCTTC.

This rearrangement joins TRBV5-6 to TRBJ1-2, with D uncertain. The germline CDR1 and CDR2 sequences are SGHDT and YYEEEE. V was trimmed by 0 bases and J by 9 bases, leaving 18 bases between them. The CDR3 has 15 residues. The CDR3 nucleotides read TGTGCCAGCAGCTTGGCTTACTGGACCCCCGGAAGCTACACCTTC. As protein: CASSLAYWTPGSYTF.

J is TRBJ2-1 and V is TRBV28; maybe TRBD2 (5 bases). Germline V gives CDR1 MDHEN, CDR2 SYDVKM. This CDR3 has 16 amino acids. Between the trimmed V and J ends, which lost 5 bases and 0 bases, there was a span of 14 bases. CDR3 DNA: TGTGCCAGCAGTACTGACGGGGAAAGCTCCTACAATGAGCAGTTCTTC. It codes for CASSTDGESSYNEQFF.

The chain couples TRBV10-3 to TRBJ2-7; tentatively, D is TRBD2 (5 bases). The CDR3 spans 15 residues. Trimming took off 3 bases at V and 3 bases at J, with 15 bases between the two ends. Per the germline V gene, CDR1 is ENHRY and CDR2 is SYGVKD. The CDR3 DNA is TGTGCCATCAGTGATCCTACCCACGGAGGCTACGAGCAGTACTTC. Translated: CAISDPTHGGYEQYF.

The chain employs TRBV4-1 and TRBJ2-7; D call uncertain. Germline lookup yields CDR1 MGHRA and CDR2 YSYEKL. This CDR3 comprises 15 residues. Trimming took 0 bases from V and 2 from J, leaving 11 bases between them. The CDR3 bases are TGCGCCAGCAGCCAAGAATGGGCCCCACCCTACGAGCAGTACTTC. It codes for CASSQEWAPPYEQYF.

This clone was observed at least ten times. At the DNA level, this CDR3 is encoded by other sequences in the same sample as well. The V call is TRBV6-5, the J call TRBJ2-7; D gene uncertain. The V gene lost 0 bases and the J gene lost 3 bases, with 6 bases spanning the gap. CDR3 length equals 13 residues. CDR1 is MNHEY and CDR2 is SVGAGI in the germline V gene. The CDR3 loop is CASSYSDGYEQYF. CDR3 nucleotide sequence: TGTGCCAGCAGTTACTCAGACGGCTACGAGCAGTACTTC.

The V and J genes are TRBV13 and TRBJ2-5; TRBD2 matches at 7 bases. This CDR3 has 15 residues. Germline CDR1 PRHDT, CDR2 FYEKMQ (reference sequence). The V segment lost 5 bases and the J segment 1 base; nucleotides outside the gene matches: 7. CDR3 sequence (DNA): TGTGCCAGCAGCCCCTCGACTAGCACCCAAGAGACCCAGTACTTC. It translates to CASSPSTSTQETQYF.

This CDR3 is CASSISGEGPTAYEQYF. CDR3 bases: TGTGCCAGCTCAATATCGGGTGAAGGCCCCACCGCCTACGAGCAGTACTTC. V is TRBV18 and J is TRBJ2-7; D unresolved. Looked up from germline, CDR1 is KGHSH and CDR2 is LQKENI. This CDR3 has 17 residues. The germline V and J ends were trimmed by 5 bases and 2 bases, with 22 bases remaining between them.

This clone appeared once. The rearrangement uses TRBV13 and TRBJ2-2; 15 bases agree with TRBD2. The CDR3 runs to 18 residues. The ends lost 5 bases at V and 3 bases at J; junction bases unmatched: 7. The V gene's germline CDR1 is PRHDT and CDR2 FYEKMQ (reference sequence). DNA of the CDR3: TGTGCCAGCAGCCCACGGACTAGCGGGAGGGAGGACACCGGGGAGCTGTTTTTT. Residues: CASSPRTSGREDTGELFF.

Remarks on this clone: This sample includes further DNA sequences coding for the same CDR3. This rearrangement joins TRBV2 to TRBJ1-2; TRBD1 matches 7 bases. The CDR3 contains 13 residues. From germline, CDR1 is SNHLY and CDR2 FYNNEI. V lost 2 bases, J lost 5 bases, and 2 bases stayed unmatched. This CDR3 is CASSEWTGYGYTF. The CDR3 DNA follows: TGTGCCAGCAGTGAATGGACAGGATATGGCTACACCTTC. Complete variable domain (other parts from reference TRBV2 and TRBJ1-2): EPEVTQTPSHQVTQMGQEVILRCVPISNHLYFYWYRQILGQKVEFLVSFYNNEISEKSEIFDDQFSVERPDGSNFTLKIRSTKLEDSAMYFCASSEWTGYGYTFGSGTRLTVV.

Comment on this clone: Other DNA sequences in the sample encode the same CDR3. V is TRBV5-4 and J is TRBJ2-7; weak D call: TRBD1 (6 bases). Germline loops: CDR1 SGHNT, CDR2 YYREEE (reference sequence). The V end lost 0 bases, the J end lost 3 bases, and 7 bases lay between the germline ends. CDR3 length equals 13 residues. The CDR3 DNA is TGTGCCAGCAGCTTGGACAGGGTCTACGAGCAGTACTTC. Protein sequence: CASSLDRVYEQYF.

V usage is TRBV11-2 and J usage is TRBJ1-4; possibly TRBD1 for D (6 bases). The CDR3 runs to 15 residues. Germline CDR1 reads SGHAT; CDR2 reads FQNNGV. Trimming took off 5 bases at V and 1 base at J, with 11 bases between the two ends. This CDR3 reads CASSPSGETNEKLFF. The CDR3 DNA follows: TGTGCCAGCAGCCCATCAGGGGAAACTAATGAAAAACTGTTTTTT.

This clone was picked up one time. The CDR3 sequence is CASSQGPTPNYGYTF. The CDR3 DNA sequence: TGTGCCAGCAGCCAAGGCCCTACTCCTAACTATGGCTACACCTTC. V usage is TRBV9 and J usage is TRBJ1-2; D is undetermined. The V gene lost 4 bases and the J gene lost 0 bases, with 13 bases spanning the gap. There are 15 residues in the CDR3. Germline V gene data show CDR1 as SGDLS and CDR2 as YYNGEE.

The rearrangement uses TRBV30 and TRBJ2-1; 10 bases fit TRBD2. This CDR3 is built from 16 residues. V trimming: 5 bases; J trimming: 7 bases; junction bases outside the gene matches: 14. CDR1 and CDR2 (germline): GTSNPN, SVGIG (reference sequence). The CDR3 is CAWERRAGGPQNEQFF. The CDR3 nucleotides read TGTGCCTGGGAGCGGAGAGCGGGAGGGCCACAGAATGAGCAGTTCTTC. Filled out from reference TRBV30 and TRBJ2-1, the complete variable domain reads SQTIHQWPATLVQPVGSPLSLECTVEGTSNPNLYWYRQAAGRGLQLLFYSVGIGQISSEVPQNLSASRPQDRQFILSSKKLLLSDSGFYLCAWERRAGGPQNEQFFGPGTRLTVL.

This chain uses TRBV7-9 with TRBJ1-1; D ambiguous. V lost 0 bases and J lost 4, with 9 bases in between. The germline V gene has CDR1 SEHNR and CDR2 FQNEAQ (reference sequence). The CDR3 is 14 amino acids. The CDR3 DNA sequence: TGTGCCAGCAGCTTAGCGAACGGAATCACTGAAGCTTTCTTT. It translates to CASSLANGITEAFF.

About this clone itself: Within the sample, other DNA sequences also encode this same CDR3. The chain joins TRBV27 to TRBJ2-7; TRBD1 is a possible D gene (6 bases). Deletions cut 4 bases from V and 4 bases from J, with 11 bases between. CDR3 length: 13 residues. Per the germline V gene, CDR1 is MNHEY and CDR2 is SMNVEV (reference sequence). DNA of the CDR3: TGTGCCAGCAGTTCGCAGGGGAGTTACGAGCAGTACTTC. Its protein is CASSSQGSYEQYF.

The rearrangement uses TRBV27 and TRBJ2-5; D uncertain. Trimming cost V 2 bases and J 4 bases, with 11 bases left between them. The CDR3 sequence is 14 residues long. Germline V gene lookup returns CDR1 MNHEY and CDR2 SMNVEV (reference sequence). CDR3 loop: CASSLGLYRETQYF. DNA of the CDR3: TGTGCCAGCAGTTTAGGTCTCTACCGAGAGACCCAGTACTTC.

At least ten counts were recorded for this clone. This chain joins TRBV29-1 and TRBJ2-7; TRBD1 might be the D (5 bases). The V gene's germline CDR1 is SQVTM and CDR2 ANQGSEA. V dropped 5 bases and J dropped 2 bases, with 10 bases sitting between them. The CDR3 runs to 12 residues. CDR3 sequence (DNA): TGCAGCGTTCAGGGCACCGCCTACGAGCAGTACTTC. Its translation: CSVQGTAYEQYF.

This chain uses TRBV11-2 with TRBJ2-7; no clear D gene. From germline, CDR1 is SGHAT and CDR2 FQNNGV. The CDR3 consists of 11 residues. V was cut by 5 bases and J by 5 bases, with 7 bases left in between. The chain's CDR3 is CASSLLDEQYF. CDR3 DNA: TGTGCCAGCAGCCTACTCGACGAGCAGTACTTC.

The rearrangement uses TRBV19 and TRBJ2-7, with D uncertain. Per germline, CDR1 LNHDA and CDR2 SQIVND (reference sequence). Trimming took 2 bases from V and 3 from J, leaving 8 bases between them. This CDR3 contains 13 residues. CDR3 sequence reads: CASSIRRNYEQYF. Written as DNA, the CDR3 is TGTGCCAGTAGTATACGACGGAACTACGAGCAGTACTTC.

Only one count was recorded for this clone. The CDR3 DNA sequence: TGTGCCTGGGGGGGACAGCCCTGGGAGCAGTACTTC. Its translation: CAWGGQPWEQYF. This chain joins TRBV30 and TRBJ2-7; 7 bases are a match to TRBD1. V was clipped by 5 bases and J by 7 bases; unmatched bases: 8. In germline, CDR1 is GTSNPN, CDR2 SVGIG (reference sequence). The CDR3 is 12 amino acids.